The next 21 T cell receptor beta chains were all read from a single sample in a study of cytomegalovirus exposure and HLA in healthy donors. The PCR contained 60 Vbeta and 13 Jbeta primers. The repertoire was sequenced with immunoSEQ multiplex PCR; TCRdb's copy has only in-frame clones and lacks some. The table includes 95,000 to 150,000 clones, 65% to 80% detected once. Sequenced sample: PBMCs. These TCRs come from a woman aged 60-75 years in good health and CMV-seropositive.

This clone was seen a handful of times. The V call is TRBV9, the J call TRBJ2-1, with 10 bases matching TRBD1. Germline V gene lookup returns CDR1 SGDLS and CDR2 YYNGEE. V dropped 4 bases and J dropped 7; count of bases not matched to a gene: 8. The CDR3 runs 15 residues. The CDR3 reads CASSPRTGGGNEQFF. Written as DNA, the CDR3 is TGTGCCAGCAGCCCCCGGACAGGGGGTGGGAATGAGCAGTTCTTC.

The chain uses TRBV30 and TRBJ2-4; 11 bases fit TRBD1. CDR1 is GTSNPN, CDR2 SVGIG, per germline (reference sequence). J gave up 2 bases and V 3 bases, and 12 bases lay outside the gene matches. The CDR3 covers 18 residues. The CDR3 sequence is CAWRRAPGTGGTKNIQYF. The CDR3 DNA is TGTGCCTGGAGGAGGGCACCGGGGACAGGGGGGACCAAAAACATTCAGTACTTC.

The V gene is TRBV11-2, the J gene TRBJ1-2; 11 bases are a match to TRBD1. There are 14 residues in the CDR3. V lost 5 bases and J lost 8; bases outside the gene matches: 7. CDR1 SGHAT and CDR2 FQNNGV come from the germline V gene. The CDR3 sequence: CASSPWTGGHGYTF. The DNA for the CDR3 is TGTGCCAGCAGCCCGTGGACAGGGGGCCACGGCTACACCTTC.

The CDR3 loop reads CAWSVGQTSGNTIYF. The CDR3 DNA reads as TGTGCCTGGAGTGTCGGACAAACCTCTGGAAACACCATATATTTT. V gene TRBV30 combines with J gene TRBJ1-3, with D possibly matching TRBD1 (5 bases). V dropped 0 bases and J dropped 0 bases, with 9 bases sitting between them. The CDR3 has 15 residues. Germline V gene lookup returns CDR1 GTSNPN and CDR2 SVGIG (reference sequence).

The genes are TRBV19 and TRBJ2-3; TRBD2 agrees at 9 bases. The CDR3 has 18 amino acids. J lost 1 base, V lost 4 bases, and 12 bases had no gene match. Germline loops: CDR1 LNHDA, CDR2 SQIVND (reference sequence). The chain's CDR3 is CASSRGTSRSSGTDTQYF. CDR3 nucleotide sequence: TGTGCCAGTAGTAGAGGGACTAGCAGAAGTAGCGGCACAGATACGCAGTATTTT.

The rearrangement joins TRBV7-9 to TRBJ2-3, with unresolved D. The CDR3 consists of 14 residues. In germline, CDR1 is SEHNR, CDR2 FQNEAQ (reference sequence). Trimming shortened V by 5 bases and J by 2 bases, and 11 bases separated the two germline ends. CDR3 amino acids: CASSIQEYTDTQYF. As DNA, the CDR3 is TGTGCCAGCAGCATCCAGGAATACACAGATACGCAGTATTTT.

This clone has just one count. The chain is built from TRBV7-2 and TRBJ2-2, with a weak D call TRBD2 (6 bases). Germline V CDR1 and CDR2: SGHTA, FQGNSA. There are 17 residues in the CDR3. Trimming cost V 5 bases and J 0 bases, with 16 bases left between them. Here the CDR3 DNA reads TGTGCCAGCAGCCCCCTGGTAGCGGCGTCGAACACCGGGGAGCTGTTTTTT. Amino acids: CASSPLVAASNTGELFF.

The chain joins TRBV30 to TRBJ2-1; TRBD2 agrees at 7 bases. Germline lookup yields CDR1 GTSNPN and CDR2 SVGIG (reference sequence). The length of the CDR3 is 13 residues. The J segment lost 8 bases and the V segment lost 4 bases, leaving 8 bases of the junction unmatched. CDR3 sequence: CAWTSGSWHEQFF. Written as DNA, the CDR3 is TGTGCCTGGACTAGCGGATCTTGGCATGAGCAGTTCTTC.

Written as DNA, the CDR3 is TGCGCCAGCACCCGAGCGGATGCCGGGGAGCTGTTTTTT. Amino acid sequence: CASTRADAGELFF. The chain recombines TRBV5-1 with TRBJ2-2; maybe TRBD2 (5 bases). The germline gives CDR1 SGHRS, CDR2 YFSETQ. This CDR3 is 13 amino acids long. Trimming cost V 6 bases and J 6 bases, with 12 bases left between them.

V and J are TRBV5-6 and TRBJ1-1; D might be TRBD1 (5 bases). V was shortened by 4 bases and J by 1 base, with 11 bases between the two germline ends. Per germline, CDR1 SGHDT and CDR2 YYEEEE. CDR3 length: 14 amino acids. CDR3 residues: CASSHDRGNTEAFF. The CDR3 DNA sequence: TGTGCCAGCAGCCACGATAGGGGGAACACTGAAGCTTTCTTT.

The genes are TRBV4-2 and TRBJ2-3; TRBD2 aligns across 7 bases. Germline lookup yields CDR1 LGHNA and CDR2 YNFKEQ. CDR3 length: 16 residues. Trimming at V came to 4 bases and at J to 0 bases, leaving 7 bases not matched to a gene. The CDR3 bases are TGTGCCAGCAGCCGGATGCGGCGGGGGAGCACAGATACGCAGTATTTT. This translates into CASSRMRRGSTDTQYF.

This rearrangement joins TRBV6-1 to TRBJ2-1; 10 bases align to TRBD1. Germline CDR1 and CDR2: MNHNS and SASEGT. There are 18 residues in the CDR3. V gave up 3 bases and J gave up 4 bases; unmatched junction bases: 12. This CDR3 reads CASSEQGRGTGVYNEQFF. The CDR3 DNA follows: TGTGCCAGCAGTGAGCAGGGACGGGGGACAGGGGTTTACAATGAGCAGTTCTTC.

V usage is TRBV7-2 and J usage is TRBJ2-3; D is perhaps TRBD2 (5 bases). The V and J ends lost 1 base and 4 bases respectively, with 15 bases between them. Germline V CDR1 and CDR2: SGHTA, FQGNSA. This CDR3 has 16 amino acids. CDR3 in amino acids: CASSLGYGVNSDTQYF. The CDR3 nucleotides are TGTGCCAGCAGCTTAGGTTACGGGGTTAACTCAGATACGCAGTATTTT.

This rearrangement joins TRBV2 to TRBJ1-1, with 9 bases identical to TRBD1. Germline V gene lookup returns CDR1 SNHLY and CDR2 FYNNEI. CDR3 length equals 15 residues. The J segment lost 6 bases and the V segment lost 1 base, leaving 6 bases of the junction unmatched. The CDR3 reads CASSEGDRDWAEAFF. CDR3 sequence (DNA): TGTGCCAGCAGTGAAGGGGACAGGGATTGGGCTGAAGCTTTCTTT.

This clone was picked up one time. J is TRBJ1-1 and V is TRBV25-1, with 7 bases matching TRBD1. CDR3 length equals 13 residues. The ends lost 4 bases at V and 11 bases at J; junction bases unmatched: 10. Per germline, CDR1 MGHDK and CDR2 SYGVNS. The CDR3 DNA sequence: TGTGCCAGCAGTGGCTTCGGGCACAGGGGTGCTTTCTTT. Its translation is CASSGFGHRGAFF.

The table lists this clone with a few counts. The CDR3, as DNA: TGTGCCAGCAGCATATACCGAGGCGGGGAGCTGTTTTTT. Protein: CASSIYRGGELFF. The rearrangement joins TRBV5-5 to TRBJ2-2, with no clear D. Germline loops: CDR1 SGHKS, CDR2 YYEKEE (reference sequence). The CDR3 is 13 amino acids. Trimming shortened V by 4 bases and J by 7 bases, and 11 bases separated the two germline ends.

CDR3 loop: CASSILAPWGQGGFYGYTF. The DNA of the CDR3 is TGTGCCAGTAGTATATTGGCGCCCTGGGGACAGGGAGGGTTCTATGGCTACACCTTC. The gene calls are TRBV19 and TRBJ1-2; the match to TRBD1 covers 9 bases. This CDR3 contains 19 residues. With V trimmed by 2 bases and J by 4 bases, 17 bases remained unmatched. From germline, CDR1 is LNHDA and CDR2 SQIVND (reference sequence).

This clone was observed a handful of times. The genes are TRBV19 and TRBJ1-5, with 7 positions matching TRBD1. Germline V CDR1 and CDR2: LNHDA, SQIVND (reference sequence). The V gene end was trimmed by 7 bases and the J gene end by 2 bases; junction bases not matched to a gene: 8. The CDR3 spans 15 residues. CDR3 bases: TGTGCCAGTACCCCCCTGGGGACAGGCAATCAGCCCCAGCATTTT. It yields the protein CASTPLGTGNQPQHF.

CDR3 DNA sequence: TGTGCCAGCAGTTTATCATATTTGGGCGGAGGGCCCACCGGGGAGCTGTTTTTT. Protein product: CASSLSYLGGGPTGELFF. This chain uses TRBV27 with TRBJ2-2, with D maybe TRBD2 (6 bases). CDR3 length: 18 residues. Trimming left V 0 bases short and J 4 bases short, with 18 bases between. Germline V CDR1 and CDR2: MNHEY, SMNVEV (reference sequence).

The chain couples TRBV11-1 to TRBJ2-7; TRBD2 matches 8 bases. In germline, CDR1 is SGHAT, CDR2 FQDESV (reference sequence). CDR3 length: 16 amino acids. V was pared by 4 bases and J by 3 bases, with 11 bases of the junction left unmatched. In DNA form, the CDR3 reads TGTGCCAGCAGCTCGGGGAGGGCGGGGGGCTTCTACGAGCAGTACTTC. Encoded protein: CASSSGRAGGFYEQYF.

The CDR3 DNA follows: TGTGCCAGCAGTGAGGTGGGACAGGGGGGCGAGCAGTACTTC. Translated: CASSEVGQGGEQYF. This rearrangement joins TRBV6-1 to TRBJ2-7; 11 nucleotides agree with TRBD1. The CDR3 covers 14 residues. V trimming: 3 bases; J trimming: 6 bases; junction bases outside the gene matches: 4. Germline V gene lookup returns CDR1 MNHNS and CDR2 SASEGT.